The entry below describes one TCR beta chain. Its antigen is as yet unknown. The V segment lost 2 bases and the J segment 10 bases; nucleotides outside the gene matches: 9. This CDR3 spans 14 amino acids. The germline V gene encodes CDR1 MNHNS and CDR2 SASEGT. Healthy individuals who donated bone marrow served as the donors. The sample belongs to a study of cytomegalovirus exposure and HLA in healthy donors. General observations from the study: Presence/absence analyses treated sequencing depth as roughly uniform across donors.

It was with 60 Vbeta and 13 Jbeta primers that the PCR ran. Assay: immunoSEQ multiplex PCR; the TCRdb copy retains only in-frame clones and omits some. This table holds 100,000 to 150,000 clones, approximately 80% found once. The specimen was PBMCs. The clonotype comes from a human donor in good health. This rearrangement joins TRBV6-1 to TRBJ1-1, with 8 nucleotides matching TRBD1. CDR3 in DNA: TGTGCCAGCAGTGAACGGGCAGGGGGCTACAGAGCTTTCTTT. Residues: CASSERAGGYRAFF.